These T cell receptor beta chains were read from a single sample in a study of memory CD4+ T cells and cytomegalovirus serostatus. The data were produced by immunoSEQ multiplex PCR, yet TCRdb's version contains in-frame clones alone and is incomplete. Of approximately 41,000 clones listed, 70% to 80% are singletons. The source material was memory CD4+ T cells from blood. These receptors all come from an adult in good health and CMV-seronegative. Both conserved end residues are part of each CDR3. A D gene is named only where the DNA matches it firmly. Clone size is not always given. Where it is, it says once, few, many or a class for expanded clones.

V gene	D gene	clone size	J gene	CDR3 DNA	CDR3 protein
TRBV19	TRBD2	-	TRBJ2-2	TGTGCCAGTAGGAAGCGGGAGGGCACCGGGGAGCTGTTTTTT	CASRKREGTGELFF
TRBV30	-	few	TRBJ2-1	TGTGCCTGGTCCAGGGAGAACAATGAGCAGTTCTTC	CAWSRENNEQFF
TRBV6-1	-	-	TRBJ1-5	TGTGCCAGCAGTGAAGTATGGTTTCAGCCCCAGCATTTT	CASSEVWFQPQHF
TRBV28	-	-	TRBJ1-3	TGTGCCAGCACCCGGCGACCGAGCTCTGGAAACACCATATATTTT	CASTRRPSSGNTIYF
TRBV7-2	-	few	TRBJ2-5	TGTGCCAGCAGCTTAGGGTCCGGGACCCAGTACTTC	CASSLGSGTQYF
TRBV7-8	TRBD1	few	TRBJ2-1	TGTGCCAGCAGCCCGGGACAGGTGAAGCAGTTCTTC	CASSPGQVKQFF
TRBV15	TRBD1	-	TRBJ1-5	TGTGCCACCAGCAGGATGGGACAGCTGAATCAGCCCCAGCATTTT	CATSRMGQLNQPQHF
TRBV28	-	-	TRBJ1-1	TGTGCCAGCAGCGACATATTGTACAGGACCAACACTGAAGCTTTCTTT	CASSDILYRTNTEAFF
TRBV5-1	-	-	TRBJ2-3	TGCGCCAGCAGCTTGGCGCAGATCGCGGATACGCAGTATTTT	CASSLAQIADTQYF
TRBV6-6	-	-	TRBJ2-1	TGTGCCAGCAGTTACCCCCCTAGCTCAGGTGAGCAGTTCTTC	CASSYPPSSGEQFF
TRBV7-2	-	-	TRBJ1-3	TGTGCCAGCAGTTTGGCAGGCGTGGGAAACACCATATATTTT	CASSLAGVGNTIYF
TRBV5-4	TRBD1	-	TRBJ2-1	TGTGCCAGCAGCTTCCAGGGGGCTCCCAGCAATGAGCAGTTCTTC	CASSFQGAPSNEQFF
TRBV28	-	-	TRBJ2-2	TGTGCCAGCAGTTTATCCGGACCCGGGGAGCTGTTTTTT	CASSLSGPGELFF
TRBV2	-	-	TRBJ1-4	TGTGCCAGCAGTGTGAATTCACAGGGTGAAAAACTGTTTTTT	CASSVNSQGEKLFF
TRBV6-1	-	-	TRBJ1-5	TGTGCCAGCAGTGAAGCGGGGGCCTCCAATCAGCCCCAGCATTTT	CASSEAGASNQPQHF
TRBV10-3	-	-	TRBJ2-1	TGTGCCATCAGTGAGTTCCCATACAATGAGCAGTTCTTC	CAISEFPYNEQFF
TRBV5-1	TRBD1	-	TRBJ2-3	TGCGCCAGCAGCTGGGGACAGTCCGCAGATACGCAGTATTTT	CASSWGQSADTQYF
TRBV5-1	-	once	TRBJ2-1	TGCGCCAGCAGCACGGGCCCCACGACCTACAATGAGCAGTTCTTC	CASSTGPTTYNEQFF
TRBV5-1	TRBD2	once	TRBJ2-1	TGCGCCAGCAGCTTTACGACTAGCGGGAGCTACAATGAGCAGTTCTTC	CASSFTTSGSYNEQFF
TRBV2	-	few	TRBJ1-1	TGTGCCAGCAGTGAACGGACGGGACAAGCTTTCTTT	CASSERTGQAFF
TRBV29-1	TRBD1	-	TRBJ2-2	TGCAGCGTAGCGGGACAGGGGAGATCCGGGGAGCTGTTTTTT	CSVAGQGRSGELFF
TRBV18	-	few	TRBJ1-5	TGTGCCAGCTCACCGGGCAATAGCGATCAGCCCCAGCATTTT	CASSPGNSDQPQHF
TRBV4-1	TRBD2	-	TRBJ2-7	TGCGCCAGCAGCCAACAACTAGCGGGGAAGCAGTACTTC	CASSQQLAGKQYF
TRBV7-2	TRBD1	few	TRBJ1-2	TGTGCCAGCACCTTGCAATTGACAGGGGGAGGAGGCTACACCTTC	CASTLQLTGGGGYTF
TRBV13	TRBD2	-	TRBJ2-3	TGTGCCAGCAGCCCTAGCGGGTGGGGCACAGATACGCAGTATTTT	CASSPSGWGTDTQYF
TRBV4-2	-	-	TRBJ2-7	TGTGCCAGCAGCCAAGACCCACTTTACCCCACCTACGAGCAGTACTTC	CASSQDPLYPTYEQYF
TRBV19	-	-	TRBJ1-4	TGTGCCAGTAGTCCATCAGGGGAGGTAGGAGAAAAACTGTTTTTT	CASSPSGEVGEKLFF
TRBV18	-	-	TRBJ1-1	TGTGCCAGCTCACCCCGAGGGGCAGGATACACTGAAGCTTTCTTT	CASSPRGAGYTEAFF
TRBV18	TRBD2	-	TRBJ2-3	TGTGCCAGCTCGGGGACTAGCGGGAGCACAGATACGCAGTATTTT	CASSGTSGSTDTQYF
TRBV5-1	-	-	TRBJ2-3	TGCGCCAGCTTCGTAGCGGAAAGCACAGATACGCAGTATTTT	CASFVAESTDTQYF
TRBV11-2	-	-	TRBJ2-7	TGTGCCAGCTCCTCCCTCGGGACTCGAGAAGACGAGCAGTACTTC	CASSSLGTREDEQYF
TRBV2	-	-	TRBJ2-3	TGTGCCAGCAGTTTTCGACCGTCTAGCACAGATACGCAGTATTTT	CASSFRPSSTDTQYF
TRBV28	-	-	TRBJ1-4	TGTGCCAGCAGGACCATTTATGAGGCGGCTAATGAAAAACTGTTTTTT	CASRTIYEAANEKLFF
TRBV7-7	-	-	TRBJ2-2	TGTGCTAGCAGCCCGGATGGGAACACCGGGGAGCTGTTTTTT	CASSPDGNTGELFF
TRBV28	-	-	TRBJ1-4	TGTGCCAGCGGGGCTTCTGACAGCCGAGAAAAACTGTTTTTT	CASGASDSREKLFF
TRBV4-1	-	-	TRBJ2-6	TGCGCCAGCAGCCAAAAGGGTCTAGGGGGCAGGGAGGCTGGGGCCAACGTCCTGACTTTC	CASSQKGLGGREAGANVLTF
TRBV9	TRBD1	-	TRBJ2-7	TGTGCCAGCAGCCCGGCTCCCGACAGGGCCTACGAGCAGTACTTC	CASSPAPDRAYEQYF
TRBV5-1	-	-	TRBJ2-1	TGCGCCAGCAGCTTACTTGGCGGGCTTGGTCCCTACAATGAGCAGTTCTTC	CASSLLGGLGPYNEQFF
TRBV19	-	-	TRBJ1-5	TGTGCCAGTAGTACCCCGACGAGGAGTAGCAAGCCCCAGCATTTT	CASSTPTRSSKPQHF
TRBV28	-	once	TRBJ2-7	TGTGCCAGCAGTGCATCCCTAGGCCGTGAGCAGTACTTC	CASSASLGREQYF
TRBV11-3	-	medium-sized	TRBJ2-2	TGTGCCAGCAGCTTTGAGGGGCCCGGGGAGCTGTTTTTT	CASSFEGPGELFF